These 5 T cell receptor beta chains originate from one sample sequenced in a study of OX40 agonist ivuxolimab in advanced cancers. Assay used: immunoSEQ multiplex PCR; TCRdb lists only in-frame clones, some missing. Of 70,000 to 85,000 clones in the sample, over 85% were seen once. Material: CD4+ or CD8+ T cells sorted from blood, obtained in a trial of the OX40 agonist ivuxolimab. These receptors came from an adult with an advanced solid tumor such as melanoma, head and neck, liver or kidney cancer.

The chain uses TRBV28 and TRBJ1-3; 10 nucleotides align to TRBD1. Looked up from germline, CDR1 is MDHEN and CDR2 is SYDVKM. The CDR3 is 14 residues long. Trimming at V came to 8 bases and at J to 8 bases, leaving 9 bases not matched to a gene. The CDR3 sequence: CASGRTGGGDTIYF. The CDR3 coding sequence is TGTGCCAGCGGACGGACAGGGGGTGGGGACACCATATATTTT.

The rearrangement joins TRBV19 to TRBJ2-3, with a weak D call TRBD1 (6 bases). Germline lookup yields CDR1 LNHDA and CDR2 SQIVND (reference sequence). This CDR3 is 15 amino acids long. Trimming pared 7 bases from V and 2 bases from J, leaving 16 bases between. For the CDR3, the DNA is TGTGCCAGTACCGAGACCGGGACAAACACAGATACGCAGTATTTT. Translated, it gives CASTETGTNTDTQYF. The whole variable domain, filled in from reference TRBV19 and TRBJ2-3, reads DGGITQSPKYLFRKEGQNVTLSCEQNLNHDAMYWYRQDPGQGLRLIYYSQIVNDFQKGDIAEGYSVSREKKESFPLTVTSAQKNPTAFYLCASTETGTNTDTQYFGPGTRLTVL.

The CDR3 sequence is CASSYRAETQYF. CDR3 in DNA: TGTGCCAGCAGTTATAGGGCGGAGACCCAGTACTTC. V gene TRBV6-6 combines with J gene TRBJ2-5; D gene uncertain. The CDR3 is 12 amino acids. With 3 bases removed from V and 5 bases from J, the gap between germline ends came to 7 bases. Germline assignment: CDR1 MNHNY and CDR2 SVGAGI (reference sequence).

This chain joins TRBV18 and TRBJ1-4, with 10 bases identical to TRBD1. Germline loops: CDR1 KGHSH, CDR2 LQKENI. After removal of 4 bases from V and 7 bases from J, the junction contained 3 bases not matched to a gene. There are 14 residues in the CDR3. CDR3 in DNA: TGTGCCAGCTCACGAGGGACAGGGGCTGAAAAACTGTTTTTT. Amino acids: CASSRGTGAEKLFF.

Note on this clone: Compared with germline, one end of the junction differs, possibly owing to a read error. The chain recombines TRBV27 with TRBJ2-2; the D gene is possibly TRBD2 (5 bases). The CDR3 totals 13 residues. Germline values: CDR1 MNHEY, CDR2 SMNVEV (reference sequence). This chain's CDR3 is CACRGLSTGELFF. CDR3 sequence (DNA): TGTGCCTGCAGAGGGCTATCCACCGGGGAGCTGTTTTTT.